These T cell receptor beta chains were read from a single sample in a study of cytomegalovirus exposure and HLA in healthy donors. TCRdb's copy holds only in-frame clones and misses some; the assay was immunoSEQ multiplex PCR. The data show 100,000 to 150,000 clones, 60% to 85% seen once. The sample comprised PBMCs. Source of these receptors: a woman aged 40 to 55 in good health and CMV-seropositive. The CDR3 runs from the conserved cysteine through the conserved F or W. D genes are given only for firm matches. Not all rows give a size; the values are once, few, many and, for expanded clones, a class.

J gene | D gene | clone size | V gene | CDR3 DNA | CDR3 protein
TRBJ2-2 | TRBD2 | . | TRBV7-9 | TGTGCCAGCAGCTTATTAGCGGGGAGCACCGGGGAGCTGTTTTTT | CASSLLAGSTGELFF
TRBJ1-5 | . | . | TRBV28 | TGTGCCAGTTGTTTAGATTTCAGAAGTCAGCCCCAGCATTTT | CASCLDFRSQPQHF
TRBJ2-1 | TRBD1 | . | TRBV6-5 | TGTGCCAGCAGTTTCGGACAGGGGGCGTCCGATGAGCAGTTCTTC | CASSFGQGASDEQFF
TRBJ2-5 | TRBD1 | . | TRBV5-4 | TGTGCCAGCAGCCCTGAGGGCAGGGGGGAGACCCAGTACTTC | CASSPEGRGETQYF
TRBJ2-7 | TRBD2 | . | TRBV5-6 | TGTGCCAGCAGCTGGCTGACTAGCGGGAGTAGGGAGCAGTACTTC | CASSWLTSGSREQYF
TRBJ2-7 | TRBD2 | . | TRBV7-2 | TGTGCCAGCAGGACCGGGACTAGCGTCTCCTACGAGCAGTACTTC | CASRTGTSVSYEQYF
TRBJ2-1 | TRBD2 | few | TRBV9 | TGTGCCAGCAGCGTAGGGTACCAGCGGGAGAAATATGAGCAGTTCTTC | CASSVGYQREKYEQFF
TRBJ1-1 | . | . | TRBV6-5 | TGTGCCAGCAGAAGGACAGATTACACTGAAGCTTTCTTT | CASRRTDYTEAFF
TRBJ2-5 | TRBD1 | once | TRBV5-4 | TGTGCCAGCAGCTCCGACAGGGACCGATCAACAGGGGCCCAGTACTTC | CASSSDRDRSTGAQYF
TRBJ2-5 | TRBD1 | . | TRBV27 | TGTGCCAGCAGCCAAGGAGGGACAGGGGGTTTCGGGACCCAGTACTTC | CASSQGGTGGFGTQYF
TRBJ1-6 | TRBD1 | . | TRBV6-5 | TGTGCCAGCAGTTACCGGGACAGGGCTTCACCCCTCCACTTT | CASSYRDRASPLHF
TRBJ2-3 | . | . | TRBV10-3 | TGTGCCATCAGTGATCCCGGGTCCGCTGATACGCAGTATTTT | CAISDPGSADTQYF
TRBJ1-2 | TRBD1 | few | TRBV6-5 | TGTGCCAGCAGTTACGACAGGGTGGGCCCTTATGGCTACACCTTC | CASSYDRVGPYGYTF